The 27 T cell receptor beta chains given below trace back to one sample, sequenced in a study of TIL therapy for anti-PD-1-resistant metastatic lung cancer. The libraries were made with immunoSEQ v3. TCRdb keeps only in-frame clones here, not all; method: immunoSEQ multiplex PCR. The data contain about 17,000 clones, roughly four fifths of them singletons. Time point here: pre-treatment sample, taken before nivolumab and TIL therapy. The source material was blood, sampled at baseline. Receptors originate from a person aged 25-80 years with non-small cell lung cancer.

The gene calls are TRBV2 and TRBJ2-5, with 7 bases aligning to TRBD1. Near its end, the DNA agrees better with TRBJ2-7, so the J call may be wrong. The germline gives CDR1 SNHLY, CDR2 FYNNEI. This CDR3 has 15 residues. DNA for the CDR3: TGTGCCAGCAGTATAGAACAGGGGTCATCGTACGAGCAGTACTTC. This sequence encodes CASSIEQGSSYEQYF.

The chain combines TRBV27 with TRBJ1-1, with D tentatively TRBD1 (6 bases). Germline V lookup: CDR1 MNHEY, CDR2 SMNVEV (reference sequence). This CDR3 region has 16 residues. Trimming left V 4 bases short and J 1 base short, with 16 bases between. In DNA, the CDR3 is TGTGCCAGCAGTTGGGGGGCAGGGTGGGGGAACACTGAAGCTTTCTTT. It is translated as CASSWGAGWGNTEAFF.

The chain couples TRBV6-5 to TRBJ1-4; possibly TRBD1 for D (5 bases). Germline CDR1 is MNHEY and CDR2 is SVGAGI. V lost 5 bases and J lost 4, with 14 bases in between. This CDR3 has 15 amino acids. DNA for the CDR3: TGTGCCAGCAGTCGGTCGGGACGGAGTAATGAAAAACTGTTTTTT. Translating it yields CASSRSGRSNEKLFF.

The chain couples TRBV5-6 to TRBJ1-2; D is unclear. Deletions cut 4 bases from V and 1 base from J, with 8 bases between. Germline V gene lookup returns CDR1 SGHDT and CDR2 YYEEEE. The CDR3 spans 13 residues. CDR3 amino acids: CASSAGINYGYTF. DNA of the CDR3: TGTGCCAGCAGCGCGGGAATTAACTATGGCTACACCTTC.

This sequence joins TRBV19 and TRBJ2-7; 11 positions agree with TRBD1. Germline CDR1 reads LNHDA; CDR2 reads SQIVND (reference sequence). CDR3 length: 13 residues. V was clipped by 11 bases and J by 2 bases; unmatched bases: 5. CDR3 sequence: CASAGQGAYEQYF. CDR3 nucleotide sequence: TGTGCCTCTGCGGGACAGGGGGCCTACGAGCAGTACTTC. The variable domain in full, with the rest retrieved from reference TRBV19 and TRBJ2-7, is DGGITQSPKYLFRKEGQNVTLSCEQNLNHDAMYWYRQDPGQGLRLIYYSQIVNDFQKGDIAEGYSVSREKKESFPLTVTSAQKNPTAFYLCASAGQGAYEQYFGPGTRLTVT.

This clone was counted once. V and J are TRBV4-3 and TRBJ2-1; 9 bases map to TRBD1. J gave up 4 bases and V 0 bases, and 4 bases lay outside the gene matches. This CDR3 contains 16 residues. From germline, CDR1 is LGHNA and CDR2 YSLEER. The CDR3 loop reads CASSQDRTGVYNEQFF. The DNA for the CDR3 is TGCGCCAGCAGCCAAGACCGGACAGGGGTATACAATGAGCAGTTCTTC.

The CDR3 here is CASGRSSGGSTDTQYF. CDR3 coding DNA: TGTGCTAGTGGGCGTTCTAGCGGGGGGAGCACAGATACGCAGTATTTT. This chain links TRBV12-5 with TRBJ2-3; TRBD2 agrees at 11 bases. Germline values: CDR1 LGHNT, CDR2 FRNRAP. V was pared by 6 bases and J by 0 bases, with 5 bases of the junction left unmatched. This CDR3 is built from 16 residues.

The rearrangement joins TRBV6-4 to TRBJ2-5; D possibly corresponds to TRBD1 (6 bases). CDR1 MRHNA and CDR2 SNTAGT come from the germline V gene. This CDR3 comprises 16 residues. V lost 5 bases and J lost 1, with 17 bases in between. CDR3 in amino acids: CASSPRAGAGQETQYF. CDR3 sequence (DNA): TGTGCCAGCAGTCCCCGTGCAGGGGCGGGCCAAGAGACCCAGTACTTC.

The chain employs TRBV7-3 and TRBJ1-5; tentatively, D is TRBD1 (6 bases). V was trimmed by 3 bases and J by 4 bases, leaving 13 bases between them. The germline V gene encodes CDR1 SGHTA and CDR2 FQGTGA. CDR3 length: 15 residues. CDR3 in amino acids: CASSFGRGGNQPQHF. The DNA of the CDR3 is TGTGCCAGCAGCTTCGGAAGAGGGGGGAATCAGCCCCAGCATTTT.

The chain joins TRBV2 to TRBJ2-7, with D perhaps TRBD2 (5 bases). CDR3 size: 11 residues. The V and J ends lost 5 bases and 3 bases respectively, with 5 bases between them. CDR1 is SNHLY and CDR2 is FYNNEI in the germline V gene. CDR3 DNA: TGTGCCAGCAGTCGGGACTACGAGCAGTACTTC. This sequence encodes CASSRDYEQYF.

This clone showed up just once. V usage is TRBV2 and J usage is TRBJ2-3; 12 nucleotides match TRBD2. The CDR3 consists of 17 residues. Germline assignment: CDR1 SNHLY and CDR2 FYNNEI. With V trimmed by 7 bases and J by 8 bases, 16 bases remained unmatched. The CDR3 is CASTISGTSGSHGTQYF. The CDR3 DNA sequence: TGTGCCAGCACTATCTCCGGGACTAGCGGGTCGCATGGTACGCAGTATTTT.

The V and J genes are TRBV28 and TRBJ2-2, with 7 nucleotides matching TRBD2. This CDR3 has 15 amino acids. CDR1 is MDHEN, CDR2 SYDVKM, per germline. V shed 8 bases and J 3 bases; nucleotides not matched to a gene: 9. The CDR3, as DNA: TGTGCCAGCTGTATCGGGGGAGGGCACACCGGGGAGCTGTTTTTT. Its protein product is CASCIGGGHTGELFF. The entire variable domain, with the rest obtained from reference TRBV28 and TRBJ2-2, is as follows: DVKVTQSSRYLVKRTGEKVFLECVQDMDHENMFWYRQDPGLGLRLIYFSYDVKMKEKGDIPEGYSVSREKKERFSLILESASTNQTSMYLCASCIGGGHTGELFFGEGSRLTVL.

The V gene is TRBV4-2, the J gene TRBJ2-3; 7 bases are a match to TRBD2. CDR3 size: 14 residues. The V and J ends lost 8 bases and 4 bases, in that order; junction bases with no gene match: 9. Per the germline V gene, CDR1 is LGHNA and CDR2 is YNFKEQ. For the CDR3, the DNA is TGTGCCAGCGGAGGGGCGGGAGTGGCAGATACGCAGTATTTT. Its translation: CASGGAGVADTQYF.

The chain is built from TRBV7-9 and TRBJ1-1; D gene ambiguous. Trimming left V 1 base short and J 6 bases short, with 6 bases between. Germline-derived CDR1 and CDR2 are SEHNR and FQNEAQ (reference sequence). CDR3 length equals 12 residues. The CDR3 sequence: CASSLVVAEAFF. Here the CDR3 DNA reads TGTGCCAGCAGCTTAGTGGTCGCTGAAGCTTTCTTT.

The gene calls are TRBV18 and TRBJ2-4; D perhaps matches TRBD1 (5 bases). This CDR3 has 15 amino acids. The germline V and J ends were trimmed by 2 bases and 0 bases, with 8 bases remaining between them. Germline CDR1 and CDR2: KGHSH and LQKENI. CDR3 protein: CASSPGAEAKNIQYF. CDR3 in DNA: TGTGCCAGCTCACCAGGGGCAGAAGCCAAAAACATTCAGTACTTC.

This rearrangement joins TRBV2 to TRBJ1-1; TRBD1 is a possible D gene (6 bases). Trimming pared 6 bases from V and 2 bases from J, leaving 7 bases between. The CDR3 spans 12 residues. CDR1 SNHLY and CDR2 FYNNEI come from the germline V gene. As DNA, the CDR3 is TGTGCCAGCAGGGACAGCAACACTGAAGCTTTCTTT. It codes for CASRDSNTEAFF.

This chain links TRBV25-1 with TRBJ1-1, with 11 bases fitting TRBD1. V lost 3 bases to trimming and J lost 11 bases; unmatched junction nucleotides: 8. Germline V lookup: CDR1 MGHDK, CDR2 SYGVNS. The CDR3 sequence is 14 residues long. In DNA form, the CDR3 reads TGTGCCAGCAGTGATCGGACAGGGGGCTTATCCGCTTTCTTT. Residues: CASSDRTGGLSAFF.

This clone was seen only once. This sequence joins TRBV27 and TRBJ1-2; TRBD1 matches 9 bases. V shed 3 bases, J shed 4 bases, and the junction held 0 bases outside the gene matches. This CDR3 has 13 amino acids. Germline CDR1 and CDR2: MNHEY and SMNVEV (reference sequence). CDR3 in amino acids: CASSLTGGYGYTF. CDR3 bases: TGTGCCAGCAGTTTGACAGGGGGCTATGGCTACACCTTC.

The CDR3 loop is CASSLVQARNGYTF. The CDR3, as DNA: TGTGCCAGCAGCCTAGTCCAGGCCAGAAATGGCTACACCTTC. V usage is TRBV28 and J usage is TRBJ1-2; the D is unclear. The CDR3 has 14 amino acids. The germline CDR1 and CDR2 sequences are MDHEN and SYDVKM. The ends were cut back, 6 bases at V and 6 bases at J, with 17 bases in the middle.

This chain uses TRBV11-2 with TRBJ2-1; D is perhaps TRBD2 (7 bases). Per germline, CDR1 SGHAT and CDR2 FQNNGV. Trimming cost V 2 bases and J 5 bases, with 13 bases left between them. The CDR3 is 15 amino acids. CDR3 sequence (DNA): TGTGCCAGCAGCTTAATCCGGGGGGCCCACAATGAGCAGTTCTTC. Translation gives CASSLIRGAHNEQFF.

The table lists this clone with a few counts. The chain uses TRBV7-2 and TRBJ2-1; a possible D gene is TRBD2 (6 bases). Germline-derived CDR1 and CDR2 are SGHTA and FQGNSA. Trimming cost V 7 bases and J 9 bases, with 22 bases left between them. CDR3 length: 15 residues. CDR3 residues: CASITMRGSGGEQFF. The CDR3 bases are TGTGCCAGCATCACTATGCGGGGCTCCGGGGGTGAGCAGTTCTTC. The full variable domain, with the rest looked up from reference TRBV7-2 and TRBJ2-1, is GAGVSQSPSNKVTEKGKDVELRCDPISGHTALYWYRQSLGQGLEFLIYFQGNSAPDKSGLPSDRFSAERTGGSVSTLTIQRTQQEDSAVYLCASITMRGSGGEQFFGPGTRLTVL.

In DNA form, the CDR3 reads TGTGCCAGCAGCCCATGGGGGGGACTTGAAAAACTGTTTTTT. It codes for CASSPWGGLEKLFF. The V call is TRBV5-6, the J call TRBJ1-4; D perhaps matches TRBD1 (5 bases). The CDR3 totals 14 residues. Germline V lookup: CDR1 SGHDT, CDR2 YYEEEE. V lost 4 bases and J 7 bases, leaving 14 bases between the germline ends.

V and J are TRBV7-9 and TRBJ1-1; 10 bases line up with TRBD1. The J segment lost 4 bases and the V segment lost 5 bases, leaving 4 bases of the junction unmatched. The CDR3 loop spans 14 amino acids. The germline gives CDR1 SEHNR, CDR2 FQNEAQ (reference sequence). CDR3 DNA: TGTGCCAGCAGCGCGACAGGGGGCGGCACTGAAGCTTTCTTT. Translated: CASSATGGGTEAFF.

This chain connects TRBV11-3 to TRBJ1-6; tentatively, D is TRBD1 (6 bases). The V end was cut by 1 base, the J end by 7 bases, with 8 bases between. The CDR3 spans 14 residues. Germline-derived CDR1 and CDR2 are SGHNT and YENEEA. The CDR3 loop is CASSLAGDNSPLHF. The CDR3 region has the DNA TGTGCCAGCAGCTTAGCAGGGGACAATTCACCCCTCCACTTT.

The chain has TRBV11-2 and TRBJ2-7; maybe TRBD1 (6 bases). The CDR3 is 14 amino acids. V was shortened by 5 bases and J by 3 bases, with 14 bases between the two germline ends. Germline V lookup: CDR1 SGHAT, CDR2 FQNNGV. The CDR3: CASSPPGQIYEQYF. In DNA, the CDR3 is TGTGCCAGCAGCCCACCGGGACAAATCTACGAGCAGTACTTC.

The rearrangement uses TRBV30 and TRBJ1-1, with TRBD1 identical over 9 bases. Germline V gene lookup returns CDR1 GTSNPN and CDR2 SVGIG (reference sequence). The ends lost 3 bases at V and 3 bases at J; junction bases unmatched: 8. There are 15 residues in the CDR3. The CDR3: CAWSPDRGWYTEAFF. Here the CDR3 DNA reads TGTGCCTGGAGCCCGGACAGGGGATGGTACACTGAAGCTTTCTTT.

The J gene is TRBJ2-3, the V gene TRBV5-1; D gene uncertain. The V end was cut by 4 bases, the J end by 6 bases, with 12 bases between. Germline values: CDR1 SGHRS, CDR2 YFSETQ. The CDR3 sequence is 13 residues long. The CDR3 spells CASSDDRPDTQYF. For the CDR3, the DNA is TGCGCCAGCAGCGACGACCGCCCCGATACGCAGTATTTT.